This is a list of T cell receptor beta chains from one sample in a study of blood T cell repertoires in COVID-19. Libraries were prepared by immunoSEQ multiplex PCR; TCRdb keeps only in-frame clonotypes and omits some of them. The sample has 350,000 to 400,000 clones; around 90% are singletons. Sequenced: peripheral blood. The receptor source for this set is a man in his late teens or twenties with active or convalescent COVID-19. CDR3s include the opening cysteine and the closing phenylalanine or tryptophan. The order of the fields is V gene, J gene, D gene, clone size, CDR3 DNA, CDR3 protein. The D gene is left open where the match is weak. Part of the rows lack a size; the others show once, few, many or a class for expanded clones.

V: TRBV11-2; J: TRBJ1-6; D: .; size: .; DNA: TGTGCCAGCAGCGCACAGGTAGCTCTTTCACCCCTCCACTTT; CDR3: CASSAQVALSPLHF
V: TRBV7-2; J: TRBJ1-2; D: .; size: .; DNA: TGTGCCAGCAGTTCTGGACAGACTTATGGCTACACCTTC; CDR3: CASSSGQTYGYTF
V: TRBV19; J: TRBJ1-2; D: .; size: .; DNA: TGTGCCAGTAGTACTGGACATAGTGGAGTTGGAAACTATGGCTACACCTTC; CDR3: CASSTGHSGVGNYGYTF
V: TRBV7-2; J: TRBJ2-1; D: .; size: .; DNA: TGTGCCAGCACCTTGGGACTTAACAATGAGCAGTTCTTC; CDR3: CASTLGLNNEQFF
V: TRBV5-4; J: TRBJ2-1; D: .; size: .; DNA: TGTGCCAGCAGCTTGCGTGGTAGTGATAATGAGCAGTTCTTC; CDR3: CASSLRGSDNEQFF
V: TRBV19; J: TRBJ2-3; D: .; size: once; DNA: TGTGCCAGTAGGGAAAGGGGGGGCCCTAGCACAGATACGCAGTATTTT; CDR3: CASRERGGPSTDTQYF
V: TRBV3-1/TRBV3-2; J: TRBJ1-5; D: .; size: .; DNA: TGTGCCAGCAGCCTAGTGGGGGCAGGGCCCATGACTCAGCCCCAGCATTTT; CDR3: CASSLVGAGPMTQPQHF
V: TRBV29-1; J: TRBJ1-4; D: .; size: .; DNA: TGCAGCGTTGAAGATCCGAGTGCAACTAATGAAAAACTGTTTTTT; CDR3: CSVEDPSATNEKLFF
V: TRBV28; J: TRBJ2-7; D: .; size: once; DNA: TGTGCCAGCAGTTTTTCGGGGGGCTCGTACGAGCAGTACTTC; CDR3: CASSFSGGSYEQYF
V: TRBV5-4; J: TRBJ2-5; D: TRBD2; size: few; DNA: TGTGCCAGCAGCTTTGGAGCGGGAAAGCTTGCAGAGACCCAGTACTTC; CDR3: CASSFGAGKLAETQYF
V: TRBV12-3/TRBV12-4; J: TRBJ1-2; D: .; size: .; DNA: TGTGCCAGCTGTATGGGGGCAGCCTATGGCTACACCTTC; CDR3: CASCMGAAYGYTF
V: TRBV9; J: TRBJ2-1; D: TRBD2; size: .; DNA: TGTGCCAGCAGCGTAGACGGGGACTACGACAATGAGCAGTTCTTC; CDR3: CASSVDGDYDNEQFF
V: TRBV7-2; J: TRBJ2-1; D: TRBD2; size: .; DNA: TGTGCCAGCAGCTTAGAGATCGGGGGGAGGTACAATGAGCAGTTCTTC; CDR3: CASSLEIGGRYNEQFF